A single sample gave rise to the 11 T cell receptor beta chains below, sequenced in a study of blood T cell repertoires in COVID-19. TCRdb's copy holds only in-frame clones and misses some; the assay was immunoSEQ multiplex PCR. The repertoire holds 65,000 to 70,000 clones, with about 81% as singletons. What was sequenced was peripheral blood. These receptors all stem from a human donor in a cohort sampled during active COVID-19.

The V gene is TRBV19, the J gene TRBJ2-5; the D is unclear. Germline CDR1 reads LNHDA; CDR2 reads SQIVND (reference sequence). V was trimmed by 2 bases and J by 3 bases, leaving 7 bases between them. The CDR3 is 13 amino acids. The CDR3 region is CASSILLKETQYF. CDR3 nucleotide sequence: TGTGCCAGTAGTATACTACTCAAAGAGACCCAGTACTTC.

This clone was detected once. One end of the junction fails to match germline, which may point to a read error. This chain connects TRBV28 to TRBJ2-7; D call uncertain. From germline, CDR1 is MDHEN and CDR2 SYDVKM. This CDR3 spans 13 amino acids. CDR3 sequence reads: CASSLPAAPLPHF. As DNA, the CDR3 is TGTGCCAGCAGTCTACCTGCGGCCCCTCTTCCCCATTTC.

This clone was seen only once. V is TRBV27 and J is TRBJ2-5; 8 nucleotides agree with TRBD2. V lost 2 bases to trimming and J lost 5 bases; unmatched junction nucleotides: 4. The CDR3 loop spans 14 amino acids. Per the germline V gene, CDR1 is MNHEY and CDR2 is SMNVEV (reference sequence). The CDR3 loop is CASSLLAGRETQYF. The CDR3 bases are TGTGCCAGCAGTTTACTAGCGGGTCGGGAGACCCAGTACTTC.

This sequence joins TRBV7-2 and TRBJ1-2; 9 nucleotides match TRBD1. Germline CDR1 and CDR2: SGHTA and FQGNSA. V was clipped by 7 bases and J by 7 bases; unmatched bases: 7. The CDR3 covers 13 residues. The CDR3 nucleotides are TGTGCCAGCAACGTACAGGGGGCGCGTGGCTACACCTTC. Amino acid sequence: CASNVQGARGYTF. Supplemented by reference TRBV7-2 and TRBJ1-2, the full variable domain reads GAGVSQSPSNKVTEKGKDVELRCDPISGHTALYWYRQSLGQGLEFLIYFQGNSAPDKSGLPSDRFSAERTGGSVSTLTIQRTQQEDSAVYLCASNVQGARGYTFGSGTRLTVV.

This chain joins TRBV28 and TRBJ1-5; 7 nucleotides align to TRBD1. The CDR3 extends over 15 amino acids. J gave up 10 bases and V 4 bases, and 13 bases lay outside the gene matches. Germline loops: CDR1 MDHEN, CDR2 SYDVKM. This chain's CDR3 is CASSSLLGQAQPQHF. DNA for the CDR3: TGTGCCAGCAGTTCCCTACTCGGACAGGCCCAACCCCAGCATTTT.

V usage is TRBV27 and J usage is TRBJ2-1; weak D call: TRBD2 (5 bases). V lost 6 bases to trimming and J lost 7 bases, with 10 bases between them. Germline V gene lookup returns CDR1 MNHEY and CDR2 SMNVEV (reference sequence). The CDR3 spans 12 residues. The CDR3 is CASRLLGNEQFF. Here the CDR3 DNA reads TGTGCCAGCAGACTACTAGGGAATGAGCAGTTCTTC.

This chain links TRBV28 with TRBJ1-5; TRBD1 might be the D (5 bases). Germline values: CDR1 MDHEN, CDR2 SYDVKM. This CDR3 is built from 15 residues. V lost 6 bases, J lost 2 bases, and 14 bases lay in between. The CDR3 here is CASSSGYYGNQPQHF. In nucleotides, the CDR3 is TGTGCCAGCAGCTCAGGGTATTATGGCAATCAGCCCCAGCATTTT.

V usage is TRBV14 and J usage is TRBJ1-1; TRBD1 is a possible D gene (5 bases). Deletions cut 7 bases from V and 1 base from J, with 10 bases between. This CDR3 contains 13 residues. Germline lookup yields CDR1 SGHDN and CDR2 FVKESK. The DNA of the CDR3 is TGTGCCAGCACCCTGACAGCGAACACTGAAGCTTTCTTT. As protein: CASTLTANTEAFF.

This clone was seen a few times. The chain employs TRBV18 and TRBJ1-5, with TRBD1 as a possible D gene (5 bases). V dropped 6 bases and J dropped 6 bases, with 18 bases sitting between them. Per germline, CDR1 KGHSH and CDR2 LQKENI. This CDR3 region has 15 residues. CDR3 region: CASSPQGGASQPQHF. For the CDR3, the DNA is TGTGCCAGCTCCCCCCAGGGTGGGGCAAGTCAGCCCCAGCATTTT.

The CDR3 sequence: CASSSGQRNSNQPQHF. The DNA of the CDR3 is TGTGCCAGCAGCTCCGGTCAGCGTAATAGCAATCAGCCCCAGCATTTT. V is TRBV7-8 and J is TRBJ1-5; D ambiguous. CDR1 SGHVS and CDR2 FQNEAQ come from the germline V gene. Trimming took 4 bases from V and 0 from J, leaving 13 bases between them. The CDR3 spans 16 residues.

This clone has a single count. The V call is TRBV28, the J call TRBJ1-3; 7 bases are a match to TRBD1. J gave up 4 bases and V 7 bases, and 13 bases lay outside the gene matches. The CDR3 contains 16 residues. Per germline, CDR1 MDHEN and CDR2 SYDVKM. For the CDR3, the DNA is TGTGCCAGCAACCGCCCCGTGGACAGGCAGGGAAACACCATATATTTT. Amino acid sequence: CASNRPVDRQGNTIYF.